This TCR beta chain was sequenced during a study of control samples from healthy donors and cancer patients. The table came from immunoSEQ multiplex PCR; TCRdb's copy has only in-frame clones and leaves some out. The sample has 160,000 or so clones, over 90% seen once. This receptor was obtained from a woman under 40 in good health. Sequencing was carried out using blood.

CDR3 coding DNA: TGTGCCAGCAGTGAAGCTGCGGGGGGCGCGGGTCAGCCCCAGCATTTT. This sequence encodes CASSEAAGGAGQPQHF. This chain connects TRBV6-1 to TRBJ1-5; a possible D gene is TRBD1 (6 bases). V was cut by 0 bases and J by 6 bases, with 15 bases left in between. The CDR3 length is 16 residues. Germline V gene data show CDR1 as MNHNS and CDR2 as SASEGT.